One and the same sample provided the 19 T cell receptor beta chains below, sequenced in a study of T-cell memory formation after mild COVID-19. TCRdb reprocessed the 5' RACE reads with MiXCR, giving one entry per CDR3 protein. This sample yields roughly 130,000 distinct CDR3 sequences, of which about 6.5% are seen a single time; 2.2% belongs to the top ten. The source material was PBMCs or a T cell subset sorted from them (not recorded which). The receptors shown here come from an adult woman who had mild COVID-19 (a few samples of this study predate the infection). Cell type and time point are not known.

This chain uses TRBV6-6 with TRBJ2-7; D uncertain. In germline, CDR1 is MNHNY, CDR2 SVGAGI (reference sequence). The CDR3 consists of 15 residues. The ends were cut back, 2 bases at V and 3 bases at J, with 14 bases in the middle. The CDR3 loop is CASSYAQLRDYEQYF. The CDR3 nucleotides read TGTGCCAGCAGTTACGCACAACTAAGGGACTACGAGCAGTACTTC.

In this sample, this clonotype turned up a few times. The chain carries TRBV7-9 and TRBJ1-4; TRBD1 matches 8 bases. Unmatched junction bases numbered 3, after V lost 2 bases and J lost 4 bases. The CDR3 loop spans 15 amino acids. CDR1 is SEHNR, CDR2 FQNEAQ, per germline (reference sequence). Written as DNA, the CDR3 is TGTGCCAGCAGCTTACTGACAGGGGATAATGAAAAACTGTTTTTT. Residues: CASSLLTGDNEKLFF.

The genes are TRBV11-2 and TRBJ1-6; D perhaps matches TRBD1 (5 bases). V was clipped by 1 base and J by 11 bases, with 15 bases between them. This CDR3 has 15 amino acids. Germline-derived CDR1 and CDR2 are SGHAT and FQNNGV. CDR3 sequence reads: CASSLGGTDWAPLHF. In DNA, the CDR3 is TGTGCCAGCAGCTTAGGAGGGACGGACTGGGCACCCCTCCACTTT.

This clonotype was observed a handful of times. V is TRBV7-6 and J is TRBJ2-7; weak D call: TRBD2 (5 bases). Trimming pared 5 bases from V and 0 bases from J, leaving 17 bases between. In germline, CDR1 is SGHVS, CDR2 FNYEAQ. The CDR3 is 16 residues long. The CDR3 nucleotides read TGTGCCAGCAGCCCCCCCCCGGGGTTCGGCTCCTACGAGCAGTACTTC. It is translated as CASSPPPGFGSYEQYF.

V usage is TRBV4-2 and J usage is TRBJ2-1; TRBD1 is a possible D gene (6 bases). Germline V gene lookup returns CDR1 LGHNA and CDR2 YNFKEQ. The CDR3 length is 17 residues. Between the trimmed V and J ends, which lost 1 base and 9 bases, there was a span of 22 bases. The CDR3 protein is CASSQGGQPLRGSEQFF. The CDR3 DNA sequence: TGTGCCAGCAGCCAAGGAGGACAGCCATTACGTGGGAGTGAGCAGTTCTTC.

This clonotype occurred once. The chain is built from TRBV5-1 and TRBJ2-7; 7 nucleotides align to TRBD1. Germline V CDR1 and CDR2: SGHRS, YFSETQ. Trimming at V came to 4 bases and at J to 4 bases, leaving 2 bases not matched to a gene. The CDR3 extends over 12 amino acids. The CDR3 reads CASSEGAYEQYF. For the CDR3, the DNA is TGCGCCAGCAGCGAGGGGGCTTACGAGCAGTACTTC.

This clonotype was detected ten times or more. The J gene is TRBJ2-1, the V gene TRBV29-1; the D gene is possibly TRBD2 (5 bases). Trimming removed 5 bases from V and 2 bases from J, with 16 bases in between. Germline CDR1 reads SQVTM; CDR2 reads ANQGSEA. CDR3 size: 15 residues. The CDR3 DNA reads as TGCAGCGTTCGTTCTGTTGCGGGCGCCTACAATGAGCAGTTCTTC. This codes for CSVRSVAGAYNEQFF.

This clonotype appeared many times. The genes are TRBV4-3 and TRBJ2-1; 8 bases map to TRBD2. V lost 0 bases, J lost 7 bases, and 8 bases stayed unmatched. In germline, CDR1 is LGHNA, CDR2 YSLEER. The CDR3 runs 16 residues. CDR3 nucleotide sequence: TGCGCCAGCAGCCAAGAGTGGCGGGAGGCGCTAAATGAGCAGTTCTTC. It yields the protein CASSQEWREALNEQFF.

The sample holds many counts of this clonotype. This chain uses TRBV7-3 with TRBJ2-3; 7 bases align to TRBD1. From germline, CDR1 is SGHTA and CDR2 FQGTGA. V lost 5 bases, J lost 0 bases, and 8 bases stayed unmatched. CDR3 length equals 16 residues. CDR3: CASSPRGQRSTDTQYF. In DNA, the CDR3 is TGTGCCAGCAGCCCCCGGGGACAGAGAAGCACAGATACGCAGTATTTT.

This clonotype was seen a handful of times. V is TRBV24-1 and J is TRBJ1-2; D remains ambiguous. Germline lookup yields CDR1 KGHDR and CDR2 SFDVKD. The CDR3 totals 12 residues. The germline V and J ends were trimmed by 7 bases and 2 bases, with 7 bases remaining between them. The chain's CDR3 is CATSLENYGYTF. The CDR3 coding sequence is TGTGCCACCAGCCTCGAGAACTATGGCTACACCTTC.

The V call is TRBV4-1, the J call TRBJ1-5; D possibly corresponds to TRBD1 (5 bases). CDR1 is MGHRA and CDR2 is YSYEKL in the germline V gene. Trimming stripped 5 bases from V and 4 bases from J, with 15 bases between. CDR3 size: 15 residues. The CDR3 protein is CASSVGAAPNQPQHF. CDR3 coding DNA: TGCGCCAGCAGCGTCGGGGCAGCCCCGAATCAGCCCCAGCATTTT.

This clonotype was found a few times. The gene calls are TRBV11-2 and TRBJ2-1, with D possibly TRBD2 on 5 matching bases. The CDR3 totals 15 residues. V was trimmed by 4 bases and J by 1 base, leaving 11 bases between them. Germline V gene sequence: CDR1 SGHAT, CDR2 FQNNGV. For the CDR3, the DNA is TGTGCCAGCAGCTCCCCCGGGAAATCCTACAATGAGCAGTTCTTC. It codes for CASSSPGKSYNEQFF.

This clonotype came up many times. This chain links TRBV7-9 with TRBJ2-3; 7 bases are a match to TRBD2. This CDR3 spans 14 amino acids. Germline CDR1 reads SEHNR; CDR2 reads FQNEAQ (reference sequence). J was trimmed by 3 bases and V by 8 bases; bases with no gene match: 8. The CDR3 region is CASLRVGGTDTQYF. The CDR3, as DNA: TGTGCCAGCCTACGAGTGGGGGGGACAGATACGCAGTATTTT. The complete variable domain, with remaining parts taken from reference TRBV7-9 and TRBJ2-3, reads DTGVSQNPRHKITKRGQNVTFRCDPISEHNRLYWYRQTLGQGPEFLTYFQNEAQLEKSRLLSDRFSAERPKGSFSTLEIQRTEQGDSAMYLCASLRVGGTDTQYFGPGTRLTVL.

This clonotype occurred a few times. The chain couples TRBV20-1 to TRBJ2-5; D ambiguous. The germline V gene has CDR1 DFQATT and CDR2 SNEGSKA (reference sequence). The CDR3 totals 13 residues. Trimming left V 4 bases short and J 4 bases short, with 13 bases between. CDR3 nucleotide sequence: TGCAGTGCTACCCCAGGCACGTCAGAGACCCAGTACTTC. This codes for CSATPGTSETQYF.

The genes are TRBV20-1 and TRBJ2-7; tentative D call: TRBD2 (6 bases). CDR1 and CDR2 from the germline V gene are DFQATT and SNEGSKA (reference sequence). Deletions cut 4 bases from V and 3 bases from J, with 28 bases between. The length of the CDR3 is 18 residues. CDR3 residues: CSATPRGGRRVGGYEQYF. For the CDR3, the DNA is TGCAGTGCTACCCCTCGGGGAGGCCGACGGGTCGGGGGCTACGAGCAGTACTTC.

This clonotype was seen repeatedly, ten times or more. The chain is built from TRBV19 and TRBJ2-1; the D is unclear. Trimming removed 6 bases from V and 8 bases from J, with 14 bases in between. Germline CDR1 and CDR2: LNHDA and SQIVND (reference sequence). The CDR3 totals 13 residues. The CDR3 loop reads CASSLFPNYEQFF. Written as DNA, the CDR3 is TGTGCCAGTAGCCTCTTTCCCAATTATGAGCAGTTCTTC. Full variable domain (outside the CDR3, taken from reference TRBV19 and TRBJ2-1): DGGITQSPKYLFRKEGQNVTLSCEQNLNHDAMYWYRQDPGQGLRLIYYSQIVNDFQKGDIAEGYSVSREKKESFPLTVTSAQKNPTAFYLCASSLFPNYEQFFGPGTRLTVL.

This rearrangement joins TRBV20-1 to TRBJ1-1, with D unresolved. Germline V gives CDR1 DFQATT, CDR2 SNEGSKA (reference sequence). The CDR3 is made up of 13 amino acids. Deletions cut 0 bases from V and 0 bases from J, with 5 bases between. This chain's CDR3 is CSARDRLNTEAFF. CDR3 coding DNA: TGCAGTGCTAGAGACAGGTTGAACACTGAAGCTTTCTTT.

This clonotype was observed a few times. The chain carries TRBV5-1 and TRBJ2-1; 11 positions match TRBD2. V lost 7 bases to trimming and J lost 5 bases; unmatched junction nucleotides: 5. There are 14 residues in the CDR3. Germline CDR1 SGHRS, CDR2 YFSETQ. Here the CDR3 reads CASSGTSGHNEQFF. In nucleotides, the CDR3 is TGCGCCAGCTCCGGGACTAGCGGACACAATGAGCAGTTCTTC.

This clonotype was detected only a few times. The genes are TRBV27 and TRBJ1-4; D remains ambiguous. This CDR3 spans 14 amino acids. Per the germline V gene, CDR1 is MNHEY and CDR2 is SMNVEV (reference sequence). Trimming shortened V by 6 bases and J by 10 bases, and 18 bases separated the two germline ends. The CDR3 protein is CASRPTGDMGKLFF. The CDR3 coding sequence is TGTGCCAGCAGACCGACCGGGGATATGGGAAAACTGTTTTTT. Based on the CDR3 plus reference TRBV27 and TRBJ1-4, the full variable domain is EAQVTQNPRYLITVTGKKLTVTCSQNMNHEYMSWYRQDPGLGLRQIYYSMNVEVTDKGDVPEGYKVSRKEKRNFPLILESPSPNQTSLYFCASRPTGDMGKLFFGSGTQLSVL.